This T cell receptor beta chain was profiled in a study of Tregs in tolerant kidney transplant recipients. Regarding the study as a whole: Antigen-driven expansion was suggested because donor-specific Tregs expanded more than all Tregs in tolerant patients. Some patients' samples used different primers over time, so nucleotide sequences weren't comparable.

Thawed PBMCs were FACS-sorted into unstimulated CD4+CD25+CD127- regulatory T cells, CD4+CD25- non-regulatory cells, CD4 and CD8 cells. Some clones are missing from TCRdb's copy, which holds only in-frame ones; the method was immunoSEQ multiplex PCR. In all, the sample yields tens of thousands of clones. A note on this clone: Antigen: not known.

The material sequenced was CD4+ T cells from blood, taken before the transplant. This clonotype was sampled from a human donor who received a combined kidney and bone marrow transplant.

The sequenced part of the CDR3 DNA is TGTGCCAGCAGCTTAAGGCGGATAGGAGATACG. Amino acids: CASSLRRIGDT. Given in full, the CDR3 is CASSLRRIGDTQYF. V is TRBV7-2 and J is TRBJ2-3; D gene unclear. The read terminates 3 residues before the CDR3 end, so the remaining end is supplied by the germline J gene. CDR1 and CDR2 from the germline V gene are SGHTA and FQGNSA. The V end was cut by 2 bases, the J end by 5 bases, with 11 bases between. The CDR3 length is 14 residues.